Listed below are T cell receptor beta chains from one sample, sequenced in a study of Graves' ophthalmopathy and Graves' hyperthyroidism. TCRdb independently ran MiXCR on the multiplex PCR reads; one entry per CDR3 protein. This sample carries about 480,000 distinct CDR3 sequences, around 15% of them seen once, and the ten largest clones take 9.5% to 10%. Specimen: blood. The source is a woman in her 30s with Graves' ophthalmopathy. Each CDR3 is given with its conserved first and last residue. D genes are given only for firm matches. Clone size appears in some rows only: once, few, many, or a class for an expanded clone.

CDR3aa | CDR3nt | j_gene | abundance | v_gene | d_gene
CASSQVYSEKAGYTF | TGTGCCAGCAGCCAAGTTTACAGCGAAAAAGCTGGCTACACCTTC | TRBJ1-2 | few | TRBV3-1 | NA
CSARYSPGGLHTEAFF | TGCAGTGCTAGATATTCTCCGGGGGGCCTTCACACTGAAGCTTTCTTT | TRBJ1-1 | many | TRBV20-1 | NA
CASSLEVPKSETQYF | TGCGCCAGCAGCCTGGAGGTCCCCAAGTCGGAGACCCAGTACTTC | TRBJ2-5 | NA | TRBV5-1 | NA
CASSPEPPGRNTEACF | TGTGCCAGCAGCCCCGAACCCCCAGGGCGGAACACTGAAGCTTGCTTT | TRBJ1-1 | NA | TRBV7-8 | NA
CASSPYRQGSQHF | TGTGCTAGCTCCCCCTACAGACAGGGGTCCCAGCATTTT | TRBJ1-5 | many | TRBV28 | TRBD1
CASSPDRDAQPQHF | TGTGCCAGCAGCCCCGACAGGGACGCTCAGCCCCAGCATTTT | TRBJ1-5 | many | TRBV12-3/TRBV12-4 | TRBD1
CASSLGHDPTQPQHF | TGTGCCAGCAGCTTAGGACACGATCCAACTCAGCCCCAGCATTTT | TRBJ1-5 | many | TRBV11-2 | NA
CASSSRDDNGETQYF | TGTGCCAGCAGTTCCCGGGACGATAACGGGGAGACCCAGTACTTC | TRBJ2-5 | many | TRBV28 | NA
CASSYPGTGDEVGPDTQYF | TGTGCCAGCAGCTACCCCGGGACAGGGGATGAGGTGGGGCCAGATACGCAGTATTTT | TRBJ2-3 | many | TRBV6-5 | TRBD1
CASSSPRTGDTEAFF | TGTGCCAGCAGTTCACCCCGGACCGGGGACACTGAAGCTTTCTTT | TRBJ1-1 | many | TRBV6-5 | NA
CASSPKAVDYEQYF | TGTGCCAGCAGCCCTAAGGCGGTTGACTACGAGCAGTACTTC | TRBJ2-7 | many | TRBV27 | NA
CATSDCRRSNQPQHF | TGTGCCACCAGTGATTGTAGAAGGTCAAATCAGCCCCAGCATTTT | TRBJ1-5 | many | TRBV24-1 | NA
CASSPRPTGNAEAFF | TGCGCCAGCAGCCCCCGACCGACAGGGAATGCTGAAGCTTTCTTT | TRBJ1-1 | many | TRBV5-1 | TRBD1
CASSHQVAFF | TGTGCCAGCTCCCACCAAGTAGCTTTCTTT | TRBJ1-1 | many | TRBV12-3/TRBV12-4 | NA
CASSRTGANNSPLHF | TGCGCCAGCAGCCGGACAGGGGCTAATAATTCACCCCTCCACTTT | TRBJ1-6 | many | TRBV5-1 | TRBD1
CSARDPQGAYEQYF | TGCAGTGCTAGAGATCCACAGGGGGCCTACGAGCAGTACTTC | TRBJ2-7 | NA | TRBV20-1 | TRBD1
CASTLWGNSNQPQHF | TGTGCCAGCACCCTATGGGGGAATAGCAATCAGCCCCAGCATTTT | TRBJ1-5 | many | TRBV28 | NA
CASSSDRQIQETQYF | TGTGCCAGCAGTAGCGACAGGCAAATCCAAGAGACCCAGTACTTC | TRBJ2-5 | many | TRBV28 | NA
CASSLWVLGHGDSPLHF | TGTGCCAGCAGTTTGTGGGTTCTAGGGCACGGTGATTCACCCCTCCACTTT | TRBJ1-6 | many | TRBV12-3/TRBV12-4 | NA
CASSTGPRSNQHQHF | TGTGCCAGTAGCACCGGGCCCCGGAGCAATCAGCACCAGCATTTT | TRBJ1-5 | NA | TRBV19 | NA
CASSTRTAAGVYEQYF | TGTGCCAGCAGCACCAGAACGGCCGCTGGGGTCTACGAGCAGTACTTC | TRBJ2-7 | many | TRBV13 | NA
CATNPLAPDRAYGYTF | TGTGCCACAAATCCACTGGCGCCGGACAGGGCATATGGCTACACCTTC | TRBJ1-2 | many | TRBV10-3 | TRBD1
CAWGASNYGYTF | TGTGCCTGGGGGGCCTCGAACTATGGCTACACCTTC | TRBJ1-2 | many | TRBV30 | NA
CASSRDDHQGTQYF | TGCGCCAGCAGCCGGGACGACCATCAGGGGACCCAGTACTTC | TRBJ2-5 | many | TRBV4-1 | NA
CASSGGQESEKLFF | TGTGCCAGCAGTGGGGGACAGGAAAGTGAAAAACTGTTTTTT | TRBJ1-4 | NA | TRBV2 | TRBD1
CASRWTGGSYEQYF | TGTGCCAGCAGATGGACAGGGGGTTCGTACGAGCAGTACTTC | TRBJ2-7 | many | TRBV27 | TRBD1
CASSYSGTEQPYEQYF | TGTGCCAGCAGTTACTCCGGGACAGAACAACCCTACGAGCAGTACTTC | TRBJ2-7 | NA | TRBV6-5 | TRBD1
CASSDPGRKETQYF | TGTGCCAGCAGCGATCCGGGGCGAAAAGAGACCCAGTACTTC | TRBJ2-5 | many | TRBV28 | NA
CASSPGGGVQYF | TGTGCCAGCAGTCCTGGGGGGGGGGTCCAGTACTTC | TRBJ2-5 | NA | TRBV12-3/TRBV12-4 | TRBD2
CASKEREGRFKQYF | TGTGCCAGCAAAGAGCGGGAGGGCCGTTTCAAGCAGTACTTC | TRBJ2-7 | many | TRBV28 | TRBD2
CASSEKTGPGTEAFF | TGTGCCAGCAGCGAAAAAACGGGCCCGGGGACTGAAGCTTTCTTT | TRBJ1-1 | many | TRBV28 | NA